Here is one T cell receptor (beta chain) with its context. The sample originates from a study of T cells in Graves' hyperthyroidism and ophthalmopathy. TCR beta CDR3 sequences were amplified from RNA transcripts. TCR CDR3 underwent first-round RT-PCR with the HTBI primer set. Each CDR3 protein gets one entry after TCRdb re-called the multiplex PCR reads with MiXCR. The sample yields fewer than 40,000 distinct CDR3 sequences, roughly half seen once. Sequenced input: blood. The receptor was isolated from a woman between 40 and 55 years old with Graves' ophthalmopathy.

The CDR3 loop reads CASSRGLAGSHTDTQYF. CDR3 coding DNA: TGTGCCAGCAGCAGGGGACTAGCGGGGAGTCACACAGATACGCAGTATTTT. The V call is TRBV7-6, the J call TRBJ2-3, with TRBD2 matching over 13 bases. Per germline, CDR1 SGHVS and CDR2 FNYEAQ. The CDR3 length is 17 residues. Unmatched junction bases numbered 7, after V lost 5 bases and J lost 2 bases.